This T cell receptor beta chain was documented in a study of beta chain features in type 1 diabetes. The whole isolated RNA underwent reverse transcription, so sequencing captured expressed TCRB transcripts. Produced via immunoSEQ multiplex PCR; TCRdb's table is partial and in-frame only. Among 810,000 or so clones listed, 17% were seen once. V shed 3 bases and J shed 6 bases, with 18 bases lying between them. The CDR3 is 16 amino acids. CDR1 is SGHAT and CDR2 is FQNNGV in the germline V gene. This sequence originates from a young woman in good health. The V and J genes are TRBV11-2 and TRBJ2-1, with D perhaps given as TRBD1 or TRBD2 (6 bases each). Sample: naive CD4+ T cells from blood. CDR3 coding DNA: TGTGCCAGCAGCTTCCTGCGGGGCAGGGGTCCCAATGAGCAGTTCTTC. This gives the protein CASSFLRGRGPNEQFF.